The present T cell receptor beta chain was sequenced within a study of blood T cell repertoires in COVID-19. Study as a whole: Samples of COVID-19 (acute and convalescent) were obtained from the United States, Italy and Spain. PBMCs, B-cell-depleted T cells, or T cells provided the cDNA or gDNA that made up the material.

Using immunoSEQ multiplex PCR, the repertoire was profiled, and TCRdb retains in-frame clones only, with some absent. In the table there are approximately 200,000 clones, 84% of which are singletons. Either two negative PCRs, clearance, or symptom resolution qualified Cohort 3 donors as recovered. The germline V and J ends were trimmed by 4 bases and 3 bases, with 13 bases remaining between them. Germline assignment: CDR1 SGHDT and CDR2 YYEEEE. The CDR3 has 14 residues. The sequence derives from a man in his sixties who had recovered from COVID-19. The sequenced sample consisted of PBMCs or T cells enriched from blood (not recorded which). The chain couples TRBV5-6 to TRBJ2-5; D possibly corresponds to TRBD2 (5 bases). Here the CDR3 DNA reads TGTGCCAGCAGCACCCCTTCCGGGGAAGAGACCCAGTACTTC. It is translated as CASSTPSGEETQYF.